The present T cell receptor (beta chain) was sequenced within a study of T cell responses to AZD1222 COVID-19 vaccine. The table came from immunoSEQ multiplex PCR; TCRdb's copy has only in-frame clones and leaves some out. Of 150,000 to 200,000 clones listed, almost 90% are singletons. The CDR3 consists of 15 residues. Trimming removed 0 bases at V and 2 bases at J, with 11 bases between. Germline lookup yields CDR1 SGDLS and CDR2 YYNGEE. The sample holds a few counts of this clone. The target antigen is unknown. Overall study findings and caveats: Vaccine-associated CD4 TCRs ranged over spike, dominating at 160-218 and 743-854. Most donors were white British, females outnumbered males, and clonal diversity was possibly underestimated. Recipients of two AZD1222 doses showed rising Spike-specific TCR breadth and depth.

The material sequenced was peripheral blood, taken 28 days after the second AZD1222 dose. The receptor was derived from an adult who received the AZD1222 COVID-19 vaccine. This chain uses TRBV9 with TRBJ1-2; weak D call: TRBD1 (5 bases). In DNA, the CDR3 is TGTGCCAGCAGCGTAGAGTCCCGGGGGAACTATGGCTACACCTTC. Translation: CASSVESRGNYGYTF.